Following are 2 T cell receptor beta chains from one sample sequenced in a study of cytotoxic CD8 clonotypes in ibrutinib-treated CLL (dated by TCRdb to the early 2020s). Library prep was done by the immunoSEQ multiplex PCR assay. TCRdb retrieved this table from immuneACCESS and kept in-frame rearrangements only. Not all clones are present; in checked studies, unresolved V genes account for under half, and no reason is known for the remainder. Here the sample has roughly 180,000 clones; around 80% occur a single time. The top ten constitute 3.5% to 5.5% of the sample. The time point label corresponds to: 20 to 30 months on ibrutinib. The sample here was PBMCs, taken after 24 months of ibrutinib treatment. These receptors were collected from a human donor with chronic lymphocytic leukemia.

CDR3 nucleotide sequence: TGTGCCAGCAGCTTGTCACAGGGGGGAGGACAGCCCCAGCATTTT. The encoded protein is CASSLSQGGGQPQHF. The chain is built from TRBV5-6 and TRBJ1-5; 8 bases align to TRBD1. V dropped 1 base and J dropped 7; count of bases not matched to a gene: 7. This CDR3 has 15 amino acids. Germline CDR1 and CDR2: SGHDT and YYEEEE.

This clone is a singleton in its sample. The V gene is TRBV6-1, the J gene TRBJ2-2, with 10 bases identical to TRBD2. This CDR3 is 15 amino acids long. Germline loops: CDR1 MNHNS, CDR2 SASEGT. V lost 5 bases and J lost 5; bases outside the gene matches: 5. The CDR3 protein is CASSLAGGPTGELFF. The CDR3 DNA follows: TGTGCCAGCAGTTTAGCGGGGGGCCCAACCGGGGAGCTGTTTTTT.